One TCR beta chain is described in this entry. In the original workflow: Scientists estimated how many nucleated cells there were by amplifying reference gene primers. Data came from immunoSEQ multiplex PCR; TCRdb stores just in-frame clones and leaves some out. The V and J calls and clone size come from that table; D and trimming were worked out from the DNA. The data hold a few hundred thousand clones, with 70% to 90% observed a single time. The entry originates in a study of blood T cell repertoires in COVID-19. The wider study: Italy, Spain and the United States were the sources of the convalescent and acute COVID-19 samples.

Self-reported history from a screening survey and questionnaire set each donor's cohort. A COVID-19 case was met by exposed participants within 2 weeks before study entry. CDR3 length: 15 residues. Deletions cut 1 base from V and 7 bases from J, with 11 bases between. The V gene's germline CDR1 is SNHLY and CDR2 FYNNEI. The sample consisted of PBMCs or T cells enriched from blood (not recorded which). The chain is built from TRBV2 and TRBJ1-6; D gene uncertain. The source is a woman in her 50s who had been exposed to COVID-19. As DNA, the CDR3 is TGTGCCAGCAGTGAAGTGGGAGGGCCCAATTCACCCCTCCACTTT. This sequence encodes CASSEVGGPNSPLHF.